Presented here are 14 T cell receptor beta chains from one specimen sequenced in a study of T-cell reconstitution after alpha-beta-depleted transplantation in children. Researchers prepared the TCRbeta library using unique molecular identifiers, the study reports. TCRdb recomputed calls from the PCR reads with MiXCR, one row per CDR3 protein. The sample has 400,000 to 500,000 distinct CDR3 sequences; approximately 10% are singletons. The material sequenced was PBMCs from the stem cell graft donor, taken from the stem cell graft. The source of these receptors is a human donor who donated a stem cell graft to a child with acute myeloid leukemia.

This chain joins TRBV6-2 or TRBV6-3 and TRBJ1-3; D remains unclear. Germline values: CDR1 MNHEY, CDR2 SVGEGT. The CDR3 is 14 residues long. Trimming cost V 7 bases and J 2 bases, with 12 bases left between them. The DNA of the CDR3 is TGTGCCAGCAAGGTGCTACCGCCTGGAAACACCATATATTTT. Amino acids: CASKVLPPGNTIYF.

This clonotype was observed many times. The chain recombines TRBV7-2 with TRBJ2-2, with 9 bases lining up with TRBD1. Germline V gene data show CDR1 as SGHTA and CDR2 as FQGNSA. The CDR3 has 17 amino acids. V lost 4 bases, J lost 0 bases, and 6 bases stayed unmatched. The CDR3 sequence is CASSSTGGSANTGELFF. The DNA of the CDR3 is TGTGCCAGCAGCTCCACAGGGGGCTCCGCGAACACCGGGGAGCTGTTTTTT. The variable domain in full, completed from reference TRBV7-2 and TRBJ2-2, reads GAGVSQSPSNKVTEKGKDVELRCDPISGHTALYWYRQSLGQGLEFLIYFQGNSAPDKSGLPSDRFSAERTGGSVSTLTIQRTQQEDSAVYLCASSSTGGSANTGELFFGEGSRLTVL.

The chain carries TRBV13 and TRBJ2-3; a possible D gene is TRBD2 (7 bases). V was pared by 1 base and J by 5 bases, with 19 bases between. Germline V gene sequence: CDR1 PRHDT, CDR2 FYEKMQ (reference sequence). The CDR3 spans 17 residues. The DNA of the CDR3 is TGTGCCAGCAGCTTAGTCGCGGGGGCCTCCGCGGGAGATACGCAGTATTTT. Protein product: CASSLVAGASAGDTQYF.

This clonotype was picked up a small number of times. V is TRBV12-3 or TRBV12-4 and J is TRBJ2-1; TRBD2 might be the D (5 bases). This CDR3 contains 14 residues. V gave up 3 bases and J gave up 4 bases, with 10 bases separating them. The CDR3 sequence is CASSLGRMYNEQFF. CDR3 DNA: TGTGCCAGCAGTTTGGGGAGAATGTACAATGAGCAGTTCTTC.

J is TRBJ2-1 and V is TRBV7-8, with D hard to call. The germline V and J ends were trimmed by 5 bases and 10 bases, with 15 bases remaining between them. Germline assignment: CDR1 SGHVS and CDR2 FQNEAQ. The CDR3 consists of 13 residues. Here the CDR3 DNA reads TGTGCCAGCAGCCATGGGTGGGCCCGGGAGCAGTTCTTC. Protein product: CASSHGWAREQFF.

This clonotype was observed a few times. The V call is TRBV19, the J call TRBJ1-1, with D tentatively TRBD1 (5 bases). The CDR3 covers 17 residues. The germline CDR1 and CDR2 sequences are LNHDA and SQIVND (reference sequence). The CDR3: CSSSDTLGTVANTEAFF. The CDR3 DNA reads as TGTTCCTCCTCGGACACCTTAGGGACGGTCGCGAACACTGAAGCTTTCTTT. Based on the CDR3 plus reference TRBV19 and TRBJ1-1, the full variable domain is DGGITQSPKYLFRKEGQNVTLSCEQNLNHDAMYWYRQDPGQGLRLIYYSQIVNDFQKGDIAEGYSVSREKKESFPLTVTSAQKNPTAFYLCSSSDTLGTVANTEAFFGQGTRLTVV.

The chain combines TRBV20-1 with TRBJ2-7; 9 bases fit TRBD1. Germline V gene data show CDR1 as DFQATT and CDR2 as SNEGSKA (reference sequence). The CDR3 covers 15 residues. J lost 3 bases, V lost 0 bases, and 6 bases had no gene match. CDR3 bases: TGCAGTGCTAGAGAACCGGGACAGGGACACTACGAGCAGTACTTC. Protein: CSAREPGQGHYEQYF.

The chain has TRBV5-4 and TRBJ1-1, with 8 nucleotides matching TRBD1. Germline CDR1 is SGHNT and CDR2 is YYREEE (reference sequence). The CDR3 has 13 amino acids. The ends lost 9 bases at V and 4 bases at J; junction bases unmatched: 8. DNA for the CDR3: TGTGCCATTACGAACAGGGGGGTCACTGAAGCTTTCTTT. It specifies CAITNRGVTEAFF. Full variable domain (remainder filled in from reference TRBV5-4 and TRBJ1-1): ETGVTQSPTHLIKTRGQQVTLRCSSQSGHNTVSWYQQALGQGPQFIFQYYREEENGRGNFPPRFSGLQFPNYSSELNVNALELDDSALYLCAITNRGVTEAFFGQGTRLTVV.

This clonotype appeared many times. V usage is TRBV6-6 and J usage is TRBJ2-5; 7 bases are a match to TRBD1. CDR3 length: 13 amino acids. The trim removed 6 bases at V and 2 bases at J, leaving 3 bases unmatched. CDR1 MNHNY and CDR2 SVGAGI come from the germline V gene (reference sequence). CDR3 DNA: TGTGCCAGCAGGAGGGACAGTCAAGAGACCCAGTACTTC. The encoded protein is CASRRDSQETQYF.

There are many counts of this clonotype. CDR3 sequence (DNA): TGCGCCAGCAGCTCCGGGACAGGGATGATCACTGAAGCTTTCTTT. It encodes CASSSGTGMITEAFF. The chain has TRBV5-1 and TRBJ1-1; 9 bases are shared with TRBD1. This CDR3 region has 15 residues. Trimming took 3 bases from V and 4 from J; bases not matched to a gene: 7. CDR1 is SGHRS, CDR2 YFSETQ, per germline.

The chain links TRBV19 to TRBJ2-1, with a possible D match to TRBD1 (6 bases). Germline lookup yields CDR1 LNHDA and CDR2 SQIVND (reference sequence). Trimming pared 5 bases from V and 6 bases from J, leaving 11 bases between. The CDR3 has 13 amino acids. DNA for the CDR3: TGTGCCAGTAGTGTACAGGGAAGCAATGAGCAGTTCTTC. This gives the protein CASSVQGSNEQFF.

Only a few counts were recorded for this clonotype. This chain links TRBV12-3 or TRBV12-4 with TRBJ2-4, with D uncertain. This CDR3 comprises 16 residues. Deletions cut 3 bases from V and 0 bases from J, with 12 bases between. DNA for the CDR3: TGTGCCAGCAGTTTTTCTTCACGGGTAGCCAAAAACATTCAGTACTTC. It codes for CASSFSSRVAKNIQYF.

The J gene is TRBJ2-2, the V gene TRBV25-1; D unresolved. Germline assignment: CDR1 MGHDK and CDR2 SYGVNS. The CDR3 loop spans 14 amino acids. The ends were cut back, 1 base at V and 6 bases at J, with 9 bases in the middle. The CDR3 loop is CASSEWGQAGELFF. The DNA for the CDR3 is TGTGCCAGCAGTGAATGGGGTCAGGCCGGGGAGCTGTTTTTT.

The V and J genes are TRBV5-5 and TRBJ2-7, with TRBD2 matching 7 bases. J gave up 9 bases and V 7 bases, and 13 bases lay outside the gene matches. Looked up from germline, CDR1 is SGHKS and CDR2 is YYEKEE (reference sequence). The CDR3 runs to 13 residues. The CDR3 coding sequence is TGTGCCAGCCAGACGCGGGAGCTATCCCGGCAGTACGTC. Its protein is CASQTRELSRQYV.